The clone carrying this TCR beta chain was seen repeatedly, ten times or more. The read comes to an end 3 residues before the CDR3 does, leaving the germline J gene to fill in the end. The data were taken from a study of T cell clonality in common variable immunodeficiency. Some clones are missing from TCRdb's copy, which holds only in-frame ones; the method was immunoSEQ multiplex PCR. The profile covers 35,000 to 50,000 clones, none occurring a single time. The CDR3 spans 15 residues. Germline V CDR1 and CDR2: SGHNT, YYREEE (reference sequence). Trimming pared 3 bases from V and 8 bases from J, leaving 18 bases between.

This chain connects TRBV5-4 to TRBJ2-1; tentatively, D is TRBD2 (6 bases). This TCR came from a person aged 18 to 75 in good health. Specimen: peripheral blood mononuclear cells. CDR3 DNA (partial): TGTGCCAGCAGCTCCCCGACTAGGCTTGCCCATGAG. Amino acids: CASSSPTRLAHE. The CDR3 in its entirety is CASSSPTRLAHEQFF.